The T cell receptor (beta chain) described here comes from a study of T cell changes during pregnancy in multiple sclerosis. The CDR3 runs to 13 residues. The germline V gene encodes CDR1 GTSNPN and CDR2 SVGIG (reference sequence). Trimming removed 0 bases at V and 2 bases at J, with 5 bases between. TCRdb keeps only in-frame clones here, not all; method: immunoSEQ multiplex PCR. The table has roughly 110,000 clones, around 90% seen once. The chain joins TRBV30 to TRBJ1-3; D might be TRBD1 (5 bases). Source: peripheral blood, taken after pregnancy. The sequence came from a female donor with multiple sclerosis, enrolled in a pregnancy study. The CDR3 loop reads CAWSVGAGNTIYF. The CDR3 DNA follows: TGTGCCTGGAGTGTAGGGGCTGGAAACACCATATATTTT.